Following are 11 T cell receptor beta chains from one sample sequenced in a study of T cell responses to AZD1222 COVID-19 vaccine. Clones were sequenced by immunoSEQ multiplex PCR, and TCRdb holds only the in-frame ones, with some missing. The data show some 120,000 clones, about nine tenths seen once. The sample here was peripheral blood, taken on day 0 of AZD1222 vaccination. Receptors originate from an adult in good health.

The chain couples TRBV19 to TRBJ2-7; 12 bases are shared with TRBD1. The CDR3 loop spans 14 amino acids. J gave up 4 bases and V 5 bases, and 3 bases lay outside the gene matches. CDR1 is LNHDA, CDR2 SQIVND, per germline (reference sequence). The CDR3 nucleotides read TGTGCCAGTAGTCCGGGACAGGGGGCGTACGAGCAGTACTTC. It codes for CASSPGQGAYEQYF.

The chain carries TRBV4-2 and TRBJ2-1; no clear D gene. Trimming shortened V by 0 bases and J by 2 bases, and 11 bases separated the two germline ends. This CDR3 is 16 amino acids long. Germline CDR1 reads LGHNA; CDR2 reads YNFKEQ. In DNA form, the CDR3 reads TGTGCCAGCAGCCAAGATAACGGGTTTACCTACAATGAGCAGTTCTTC. This translates into CASSQDNGFTYNEQFF.

The V gene is TRBV4-1, the J gene TRBJ2-1, with a tentative D call TRBD2 (5 bases). The CDR3 contains 17 residues. Trimming removed 0 bases at V and 8 bases at J, with 20 bases between. The germline gives CDR1 MGHRA, CDR2 YSYEKL. CDR3 sequence (DNA): TGCGCCAGCAGCCAAGATCCCCGTGGTGGGAGTGGGTATGAGCAGTTCTTC. This codes for CASSQDPRGGSGYEQFF.

Regarding this clone: The same CDR3 also results from other DNA sequences found in this sample. This rearrangement joins TRBV5-1 to TRBJ2-3, with D hard to call. There are 13 residues in the CDR3. Per germline, CDR1 SGHRS and CDR2 YFSETQ. The V end lost 4 bases, the J end lost 2 bases, and 8 bases lay between the germline ends. The DNA of the CDR3 is TGCGCCAGCAGCCTCGATTTCACAGATACGCAGTATTTT. It codes for CASSLDFTDTQYF.

This chain joins TRBV5-5 and TRBJ1-1, with D possibly TRBD1 on 6 matching bases. The CDR3 is made up of 14 amino acids. V lost 2 bases, J lost 3 bases, and 11 bases lay in between. Germline V gives CDR1 SGHKS, CDR2 YYEKEE (reference sequence). This CDR3 is CASSLDRMDTEAFF. Written as DNA, the CDR3 is TGTGCCAGCAGCTTAGACAGGATGGACACTGAAGCTTTCTTT.

The J gene is TRBJ1-5, the V gene TRBV7-9, with a possible D match to TRBD1 (6 bases). V was trimmed by 3 bases and J by 5 bases, leaving 8 bases between them. Germline CDR1 and CDR2: SEHNR and FQNEAQ (reference sequence). This CDR3 has 13 amino acids. CDR3 nucleotides: TGTGCCAGCAGCTTGAGACAGGATCAGCCCCAGCATTTT. It codes for CASSLRQDQPQHF.

This chain connects TRBV5-1 to TRBJ2-1; D uncertain. V lost 2 bases and J lost 4, with 10 bases in between. Looked up from germline, CDR1 is SGHRS and CDR2 is YFSETQ. CDR3 length: 14 residues. Written as DNA, the CDR3 is TGCGCCAGCAGCTTCGGACGGATTTACAATGAGCAGTTCTTC. It codes for CASSFGRIYNEQFF. Using reference TRBV5-1 and TRBJ2-1 for the parts outside the CDR3, the full variable domain is KAGVTQTPRYLIKTRGQQVTLSCSPISGHRSVSWYQQTPGQGLQFLFEYFSETQRNKGNFPGRFSGRQFSNSRSEMNVSTLELGDSALYLCASSFGRIYNEQFFGPGTRLTVL.

This clone was observed a few times. The chain recombines TRBV10-1 with TRBJ2-5; possibly TRBD2 for D (5 bases). The CDR3 runs to 13 residues. Per germline, CDR1 WNHNN and CDR2 SYGVQD (reference sequence). The germline V and J ends were trimmed by 6 bases and 3 bases, with 11 bases remaining between them. CDR3 sequence: CASSGVAKETQYF. CDR3 nucleotides: TGCGCCAGCAGCGGGGTTGCAAAAGAGACCCAGTACTTC.

The V call is TRBV28, the J call TRBJ2-7; 7 nucleotides line up with TRBD1. Germline V CDR1 and CDR2: MDHEN, SYDVKM. The CDR3 has 15 residues. Trimming at V came to 9 bases and at J to 0 bases, leaving 11 bases not matched to a gene. The CDR3 bases are TGTGCCAGTGGGGTAGGGGGACAGTCCTCCTACGAGCAGTACTTC. Protein product: CASGVGGQSSYEQYF.

The chain uses TRBV12-3 or TRBV12-4 and TRBJ1-6; D unresolved. This CDR3 region has 12 residues. V shed 1 base and J shed 13 bases, with 8 bases lying between them. The CDR3 spells CASSLGHAPLHF. CDR3 bases: TGTGCCAGCAGTTTAGGGCATGCCCCCCTCCACTTT.

The table lists this clone with a count of one. The V call is TRBV28, the J call TRBJ1-1; TRBD1 might be the D (5 bases). CDR3 length: 15 amino acids. Germline lookup yields CDR1 MDHEN and CDR2 SYDVKM. Trimming shortened V by 3 bases and J by 3 bases, and 14 bases separated the two germline ends. The CDR3 DNA sequence: TGTGCCAGCAGTTTGTTAGGGGTAGCGTACACTGAAGCTTTCTTT. Translation gives CASSLLGVAYTEAFF. Filled out from reference TRBV28 and TRBJ1-1, the complete variable domain reads DVKVTQSSRYLVKRTGEKVFLECVQDMDHENMFWYRQDPGLGLRLIYFSYDVKMKEKGDIPEGYSVSREKKERFSLILESASTNQTSMYLCASSLLGVAYTEAFFGQGTRLTVV.